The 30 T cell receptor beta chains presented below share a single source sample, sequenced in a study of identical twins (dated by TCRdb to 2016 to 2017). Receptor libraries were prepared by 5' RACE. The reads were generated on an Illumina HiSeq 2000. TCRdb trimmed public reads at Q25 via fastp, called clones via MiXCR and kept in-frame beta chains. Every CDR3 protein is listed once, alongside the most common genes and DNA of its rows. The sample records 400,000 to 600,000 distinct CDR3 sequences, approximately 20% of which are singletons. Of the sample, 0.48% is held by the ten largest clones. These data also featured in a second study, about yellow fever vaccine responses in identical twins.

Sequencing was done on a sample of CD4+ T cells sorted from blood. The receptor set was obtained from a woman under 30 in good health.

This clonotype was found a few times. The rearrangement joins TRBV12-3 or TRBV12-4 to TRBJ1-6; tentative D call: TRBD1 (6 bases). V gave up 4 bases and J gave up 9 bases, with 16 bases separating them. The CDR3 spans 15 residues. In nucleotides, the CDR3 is TGTGCCAGCAGTTCCAACAGGGAGGGGGGTTCACCCCTCCACTTT. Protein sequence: CASSSNREGGSPLHF.

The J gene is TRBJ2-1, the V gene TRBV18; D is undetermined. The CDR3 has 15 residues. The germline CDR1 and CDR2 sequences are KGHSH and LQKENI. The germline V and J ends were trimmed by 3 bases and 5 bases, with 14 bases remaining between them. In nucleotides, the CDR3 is TGTGCCAGCTCACCTGGGAAGGGAACAAACAATGAGCAGTTCTTC. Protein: CASSPGKGTNNEQFF.

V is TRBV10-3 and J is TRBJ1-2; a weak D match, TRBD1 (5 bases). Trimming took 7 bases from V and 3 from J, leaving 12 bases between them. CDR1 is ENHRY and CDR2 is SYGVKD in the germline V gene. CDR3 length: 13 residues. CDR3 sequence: CAITQGSDYGYTF. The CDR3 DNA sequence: TGTGCCATCACCCAGGGATCCGACTATGGCTACACCTTC.

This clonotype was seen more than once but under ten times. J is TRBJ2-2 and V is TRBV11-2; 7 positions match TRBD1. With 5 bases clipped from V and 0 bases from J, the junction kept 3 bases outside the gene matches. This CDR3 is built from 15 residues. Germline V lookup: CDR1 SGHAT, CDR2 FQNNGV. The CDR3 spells CASSHRGANTGELFF. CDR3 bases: TGTGCCAGCAGCCACAGGGGCGCGAACACCGGGGAGCTGTTTTTT.

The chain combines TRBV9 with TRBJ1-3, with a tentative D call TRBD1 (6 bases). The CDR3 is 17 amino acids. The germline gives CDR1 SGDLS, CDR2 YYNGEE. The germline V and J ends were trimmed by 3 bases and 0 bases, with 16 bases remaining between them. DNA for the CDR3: TGTGCCAGCAGCGCGCAAACACAGGGACCCTCTGGAAACACCATATATTTT. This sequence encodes CASSAQTQGPSGNTIYF.

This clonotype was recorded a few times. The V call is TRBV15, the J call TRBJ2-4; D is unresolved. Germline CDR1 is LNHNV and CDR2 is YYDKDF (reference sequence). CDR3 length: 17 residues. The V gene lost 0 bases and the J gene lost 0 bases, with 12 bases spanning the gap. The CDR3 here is CATSRDFGTAAKNIQYF. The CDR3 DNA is TGTGCCACCAGCAGAGATTTTGGCACGGCAGCCAAAAACATTCAGTACTTC.

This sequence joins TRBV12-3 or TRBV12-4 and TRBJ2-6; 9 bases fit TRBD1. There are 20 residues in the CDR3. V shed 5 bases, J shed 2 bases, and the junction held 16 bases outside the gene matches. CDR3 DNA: TGTGCCAGCAGTCCCTTGGCATATAGGACAGGGGCCCCTGGGGCCAACGTCCTGACTTTC. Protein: CASSPLAYRTGAPGANVLTF.

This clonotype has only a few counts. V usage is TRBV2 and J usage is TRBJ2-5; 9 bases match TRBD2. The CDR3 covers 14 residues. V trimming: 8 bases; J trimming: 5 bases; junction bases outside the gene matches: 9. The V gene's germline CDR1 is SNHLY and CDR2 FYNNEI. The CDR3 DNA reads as TGTGCCAGCCAGGCGGGAGGGCCGTGGGAGACCCAGTACTTC. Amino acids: CASQAGGPWETQYF.

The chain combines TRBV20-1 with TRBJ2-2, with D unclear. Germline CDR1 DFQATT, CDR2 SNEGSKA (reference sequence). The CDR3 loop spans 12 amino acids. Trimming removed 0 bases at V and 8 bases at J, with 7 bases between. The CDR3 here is CSARDPRGELFF. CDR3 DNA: TGCAGTGCTAGAGATCCCCGGGGGGAGCTGTTTTTT.

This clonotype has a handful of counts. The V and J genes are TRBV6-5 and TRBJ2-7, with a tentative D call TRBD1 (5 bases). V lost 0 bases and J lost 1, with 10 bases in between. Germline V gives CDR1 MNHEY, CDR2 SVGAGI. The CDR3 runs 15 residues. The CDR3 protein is CASSYSLDRSYEQYV. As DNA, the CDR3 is TGTGCCAGCAGTTACTCTTTAGACAGATCCTACGAGCAGTACGTC.

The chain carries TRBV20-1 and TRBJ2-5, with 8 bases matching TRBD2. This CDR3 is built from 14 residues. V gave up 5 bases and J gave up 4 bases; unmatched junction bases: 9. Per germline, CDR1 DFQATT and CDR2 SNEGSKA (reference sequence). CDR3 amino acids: CSALPIAGPETQYF. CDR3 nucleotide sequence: TGCAGTGCTCTACCCATAGCGGGGCCAGAGACCCAGTACTTC.

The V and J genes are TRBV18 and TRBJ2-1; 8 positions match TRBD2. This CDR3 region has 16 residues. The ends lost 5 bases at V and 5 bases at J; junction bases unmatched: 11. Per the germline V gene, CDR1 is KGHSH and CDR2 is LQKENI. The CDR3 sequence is CASSTFYGAGDNEQFF. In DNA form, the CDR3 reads TGTGCCAGCTCAACGTTCTATGGAGCGGGAGACAATGAGCAGTTCTTC.

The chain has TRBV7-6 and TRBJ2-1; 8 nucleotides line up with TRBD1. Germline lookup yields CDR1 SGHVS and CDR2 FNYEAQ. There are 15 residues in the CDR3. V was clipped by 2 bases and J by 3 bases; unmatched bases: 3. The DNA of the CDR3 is TGTGCCAGCAGCTTACTACAGGGGGGCTACAATGAGCAGTTCTTC. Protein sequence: CASSLLQGGYNEQFF.

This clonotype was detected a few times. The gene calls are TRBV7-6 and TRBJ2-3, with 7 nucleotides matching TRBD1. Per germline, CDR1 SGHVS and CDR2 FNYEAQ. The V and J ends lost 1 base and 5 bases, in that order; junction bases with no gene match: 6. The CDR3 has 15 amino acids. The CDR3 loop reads CASSLEGQLGDTQYF. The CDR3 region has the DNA TGTGCCAGCAGCTTAGAGGGACAGCTCGGAGATACGCAGTATTTT.

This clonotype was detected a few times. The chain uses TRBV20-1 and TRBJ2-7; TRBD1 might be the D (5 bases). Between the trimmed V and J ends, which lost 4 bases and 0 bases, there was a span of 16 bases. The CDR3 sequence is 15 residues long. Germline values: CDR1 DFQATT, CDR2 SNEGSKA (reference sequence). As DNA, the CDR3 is TGCAGTGCTATTCCAGGGCAACCCCACTCCTACGAGCAGTACTTC. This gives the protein CSAIPGQPHSYEQYF.

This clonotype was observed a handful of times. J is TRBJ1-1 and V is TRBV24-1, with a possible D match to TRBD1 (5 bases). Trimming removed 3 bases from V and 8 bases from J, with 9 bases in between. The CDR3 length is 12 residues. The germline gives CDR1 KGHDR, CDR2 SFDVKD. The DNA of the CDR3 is TGTGCCACCAGTGATGGGGGACGGGAAGCTTTCTTT. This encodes CATSDGGREAFF.

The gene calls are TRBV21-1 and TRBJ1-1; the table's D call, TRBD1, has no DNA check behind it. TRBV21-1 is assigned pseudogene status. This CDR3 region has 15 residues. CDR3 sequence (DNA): TGTGCCAGCAGCAACCCGACAGGGCCCAACACTGAAGCTTTCTTT. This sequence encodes CASSNPTGPNTEAFF.

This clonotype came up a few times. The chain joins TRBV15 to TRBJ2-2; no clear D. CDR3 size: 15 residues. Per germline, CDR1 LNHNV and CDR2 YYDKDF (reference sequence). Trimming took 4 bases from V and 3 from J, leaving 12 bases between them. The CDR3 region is CATSKGYYDTGELFF. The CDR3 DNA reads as TGTGCCACCAGCAAAGGGTACTACGACACCGGGGAGCTGTTTTTT.

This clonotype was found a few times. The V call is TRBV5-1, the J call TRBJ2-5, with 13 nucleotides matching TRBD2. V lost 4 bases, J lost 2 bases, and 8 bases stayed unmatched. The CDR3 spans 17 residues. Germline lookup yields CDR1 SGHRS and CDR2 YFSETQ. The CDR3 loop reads CASSQGLAGTTQETQYF. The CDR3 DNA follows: TGCGCCAGCAGCCAGGGACTAGCGGGGACCACTCAAGAGACCCAGTACTTC. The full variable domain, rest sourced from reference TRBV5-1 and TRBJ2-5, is KAGVTQTPRYLIKTRGQQVTLSCSPISGHRSVSWYQQTPGQGLQFLFEYFSETQRNKGNFPGRFSGRQFSNSRSEMNVSTLELGDSALYLCASSQGLAGTTQETQYFGPGTRLLVL.

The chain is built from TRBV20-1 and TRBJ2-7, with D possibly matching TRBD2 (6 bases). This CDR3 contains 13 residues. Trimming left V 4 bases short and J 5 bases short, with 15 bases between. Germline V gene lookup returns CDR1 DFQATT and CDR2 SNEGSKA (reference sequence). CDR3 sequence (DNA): TGCAGTGCTATCTGGGGGTGGAGGGACGAGCAGTACGTC. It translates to CSAIWGWRDEQYV.

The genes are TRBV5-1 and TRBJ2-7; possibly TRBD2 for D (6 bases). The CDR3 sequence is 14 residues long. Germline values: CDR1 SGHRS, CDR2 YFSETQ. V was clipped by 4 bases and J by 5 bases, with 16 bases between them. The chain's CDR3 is CASSPGIAGNEQYV. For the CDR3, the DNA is TGCGCCAGCAGCCCGGGGATCGCGGGGAACGAGCAGTACGTC.

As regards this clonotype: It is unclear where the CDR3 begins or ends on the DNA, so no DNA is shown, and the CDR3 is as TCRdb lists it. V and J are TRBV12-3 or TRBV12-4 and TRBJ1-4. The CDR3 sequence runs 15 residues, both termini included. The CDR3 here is CASSFLAGGNEKLFF.

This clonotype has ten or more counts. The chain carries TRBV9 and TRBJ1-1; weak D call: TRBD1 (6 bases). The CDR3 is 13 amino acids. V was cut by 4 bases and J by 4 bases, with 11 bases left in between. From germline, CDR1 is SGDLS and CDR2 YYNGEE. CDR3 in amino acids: CASSQKGGTEAFF. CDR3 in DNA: TGTGCCAGCAGCCAAAAAGGGGGCACTGAAGCTTTCTTT.

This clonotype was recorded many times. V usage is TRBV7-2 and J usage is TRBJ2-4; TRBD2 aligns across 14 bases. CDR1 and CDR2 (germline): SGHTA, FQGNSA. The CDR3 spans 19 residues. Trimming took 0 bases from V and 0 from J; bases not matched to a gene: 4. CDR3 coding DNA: TGTGCCAGCAGCTTAGCTCCGGGACTAGCGGGAGAAGCCAAAAACATTCAGTACTTC. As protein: CASSLAPGLAGEAKNIQYF.

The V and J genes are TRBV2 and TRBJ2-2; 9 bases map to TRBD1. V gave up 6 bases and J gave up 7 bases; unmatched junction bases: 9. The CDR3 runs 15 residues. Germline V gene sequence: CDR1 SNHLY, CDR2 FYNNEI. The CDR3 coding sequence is TGTGCCAGCAGCGGGACAGGGACAGTGAGCGGGGAGCTGTTTTTT. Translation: CASSGTGTVSGELFF.

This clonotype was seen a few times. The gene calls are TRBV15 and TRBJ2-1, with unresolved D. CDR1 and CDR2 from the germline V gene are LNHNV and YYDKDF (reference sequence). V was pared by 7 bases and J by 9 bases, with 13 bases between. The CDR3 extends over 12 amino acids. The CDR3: CATTTDWGEQFF. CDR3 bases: TGTGCCACCACCACCGACTGGGGTGAGCAGTTCTTC.

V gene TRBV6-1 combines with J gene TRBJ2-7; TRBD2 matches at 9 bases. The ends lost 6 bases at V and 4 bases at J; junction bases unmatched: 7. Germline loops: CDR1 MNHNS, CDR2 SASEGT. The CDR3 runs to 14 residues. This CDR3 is CASRVTSGGYEQYF. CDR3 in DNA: TGTGCCAGCAGGGTGACTAGCGGAGGGTACGAGCAGTACTTC.

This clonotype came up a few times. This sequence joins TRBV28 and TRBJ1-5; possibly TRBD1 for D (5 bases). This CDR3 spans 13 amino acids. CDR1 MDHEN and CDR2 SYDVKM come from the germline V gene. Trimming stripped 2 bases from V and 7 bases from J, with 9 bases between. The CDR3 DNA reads TGTGCCAGCAGTTTAGGGGACCGACAGCCCCAGCATTTT. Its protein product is CASSLGDRQPQHF.

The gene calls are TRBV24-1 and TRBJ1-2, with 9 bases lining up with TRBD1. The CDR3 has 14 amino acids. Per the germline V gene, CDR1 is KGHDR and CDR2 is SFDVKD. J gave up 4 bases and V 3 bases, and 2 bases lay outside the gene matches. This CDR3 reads CATSDGTGSYGYTF. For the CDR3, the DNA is TGTGCCACCAGTGATGGGACAGGGAGCTATGGCTACACCTTC.

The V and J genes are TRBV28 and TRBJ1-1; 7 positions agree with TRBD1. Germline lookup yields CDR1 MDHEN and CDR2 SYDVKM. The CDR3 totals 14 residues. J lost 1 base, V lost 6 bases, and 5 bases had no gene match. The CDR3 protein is CASSLHRGNTEAFF. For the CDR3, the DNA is TGTGCCAGCAGCTTACACAGGGGGAACACTGAAGCTTTCTTT.